This T cell receptor beta chain comes out of a study of blood T cells in healthy people across ages. Study results and limitations: Strong correlation existed between TCR beta diversity and naive T cell percentage.

CDR1 is MDHEN, CDR2 SYDVKM, per germline. CDR3 size: 12 residues. The V end lost 7 bases, the J end lost 3 bases, and 7 bases lay between the germline ends. With respect to this clonotype: Its antigen is not identified.

Primers used in a second PCR of roughly 6 to 12 cycles were a sample-barcoded 5' primer and a J-beta primer mix. TCRdb called the 5' RACE reads again in MiXCR, with one record for every CDR3 protein. Of about 970,000 distinct CDR3 sequences in the sample, roughly 50% were seen once. The V call is TRBV28, the J call TRBJ2-1; D not resolved. The TCR sequence derives from an older woman in good health. Sequenced material: blood. CDR3 coding DNA: TGTGCCAGCATGGGCGGCTACAATGAGCAGTTCTTC. It codes for CASMGGYNEQFF.